This T cell receptor (beta chain) was recorded in a study of blood T cells in healthy people across ages. Study observations and caveats: Observed TCR beta diversity per million T cells went down as age went up. This fall followed a roughly linear course with age. Possibly, changes in expanded clonotypes were confounded because donor CMV status was unknown.

A second PCR, run for roughly 7 to 11 cycles, used a sample-barcoded 5' primer plus a J-beta primer mix. A template-switch adaptor with 12 random nucleotides tagged each cDNA molecule. All samples gave at least 2.5 million CDR3-containing paired-end reads. From the 5' RACE reads, TCRdb called clonotypes with MiXCR, one entry per CDR3 protein. The table records about a million distinct CDR3 sequences, roughly half of them present only once. About this clonotype itself: Its antigen remains unknown.

The source is an older woman in good health. The sample consisted of blood.

This CDR3 is CASSLGQGVHEQYF. The CDR3 DNA reads as TGCGCCAGCAGCTTGGGACAGGGGGTTCACGAGCAGTACTTC. V usage is TRBV5-1 and J usage is TRBJ2-7; 9 positions match TRBD1. The length of the CDR3 is 14 residues. V was clipped by 0 bases and J by 5 bases; unmatched bases: 3. CDR1 and CDR2 from the germline V gene are SGHRS and YFSETQ.